This T cell receptor (beta chain) was recovered during a study of a mutant IDH1 vaccine in newly diagnosed glioma. This clone has only a few counts. Its antigen is as yet unknown. Other DNA variants within this sample encode the same CDR3. Deletions cut 0 bases from V and 2 bases from J, with 8 bases between. The CDR3 totals 14 residues. CDR1 and CDR2 (germline): SGHVS, FNYEAQ. Time point: week 23, last vaccination. In the vaccine, a single dose held 300 ug of the mutant IDH1 20-mer peptide, along with topical imiquimod. The method was immunoSEQ multiplex PCR; TCRdb's version includes in-frame clones alone and lacks a portion of them. The table shows over 45,000 clones, with 80% occurring only once.

The sequences come from PBMCs, collected from a glioma patient whose treatment included an IDH1 peptide vaccine. This receptor was identified in a man in his forties or fifties with glioma. The chain uses TRBV7-6 and TRBJ2-7, with D tentatively TRBD1 (5 bases). In DNA, the CDR3 is TGTGCCAGCAGCTTAGCGTCAGGGACCTACGAGCAGTACTTC. Translating gives CASSLASGTYEQYF.